These 20 T cell receptor beta chains originate from one sample sequenced in a study of shared clonotypes between healthy human individuals. Method: immunoSEQ multiplex PCR; TCRdb's copy keeps in-frame clones and lacks some. The table has about 1.1 million clones, about 72% seen once. Specimen: memory CD4+ T cells from PBMCs. Regarding subset: CD45RA-negative fraction. Every receptor here comes from a man in his late teens or twenties in good health. Some clones in this sample may be carry-over from other donors' samples.

This clone was counted a few times. The chain employs TRBV28 and TRBJ2-2, with D unclear. The V end lost 8 bases, the J end lost 1 base, and 26 bases lay between the germline ends. In germline, CDR1 is MDHEN, CDR2 SYDVKM. This CDR3 is built from 19 residues. The CDR3 DNA reads as TGTGCCAGCTACCGCCGGACGGGTAGGATGGGCGGGAACACCGGGGAGCTGTTTTTT. This codes for CASYRRTGRMGGNTGELFF.

About this clone: This may arise from a read error, as a much more abundant clone is one base away. This chain uses TRBV7-9 with TRBJ1-5; TRBD1 matches 12 bases. Per germline, CDR1 SEHNR and CDR2 FQNEAQ (reference sequence). J lost 5 bases, V lost 5 bases, and 1 base had no gene match. The CDR3 totals 14 residues. The DNA for the CDR3 is TGTGCCAGCAGCGGGACAGGGGGCTATCAGCCCCAGCATTTT. Protein: CASSGTGGYQPQHF.

The chain employs TRBV5-4 and TRBJ1-3; tentative D call: TRBD1 (6 bases). CDR1 SGHNT and CDR2 YYREEE come from the germline V gene (reference sequence). The length of the CDR3 is 16 residues. With 5 bases removed from V and 3 bases from J, the gap between germline ends came to 18 bases. For the CDR3, the DNA is TGTGCCAGCAGTCGGCAACAGGGAACTGGTGGAAACACCATATATTTT. Translated: CASSRQQGTGGNTIYF. The full variable domain, rest sourced from reference TRBV5-4 and TRBJ1-3, is ETGVTQSPTHLIKTRGQQVTLRCSSQSGHNTVSWYQQALGQGPQFIFQYYREEENGRGNFPPRFSGLQFPNYSSELNVNALELDDSALYLCASSRQQGTGGNTIYFGEGSWLTVV.

The chain joins TRBV4-1 to TRBJ2-7; a weak D match, TRBD1 (5 bases). V was trimmed by 3 bases and J by 5 bases, leaving 8 bases between them. The V gene's germline CDR1 is MGHRA and CDR2 YSYEKL. The CDR3 is 12 residues long. The CDR3 spells CASSHREDEQYF. The CDR3 DNA is TGCGCCAGCAGCCACAGGGAAGACGAGCAGTACTTC.

This clone was observed a handful of times. The chain couples TRBV2 to TRBJ1-1; unclear D gene. Germline CDR1 and CDR2: SNHLY and FYNNEI. This CDR3 comprises 11 residues. V lost 6 bases and J lost 10, with 12 bases in between. The CDR3: CASSAAWGAFF. The CDR3 DNA is TGTGCCAGCAGCGCGGCATGGGGAGCTTTCTTT.

Turning to this clone: Other nucleotide sequences from this sample produce the same CDR3. The rearrangement links TRBV27 to TRBJ2-7; D unclear. V dropped 6 bases and J dropped 4 bases, with 7 bases sitting between them. Germline-derived CDR1 and CDR2 are MNHEY and SMNVEV (reference sequence). The CDR3 runs 11 residues. CDR3 bases: TGTGCCAGCAGCTCGGGTTACGAGCAGTACTTC. The encoded protein is CASSSGYEQYF.

CDR3 loop: CASSQEGTVTYEQYF. The DNA for the CDR3 is TGTGCCAGCAGCCAAGAGGGGACAGTGACTTACGAGCAGTACTTC. The chain uses TRBV4-2 and TRBJ2-7, with 7 nucleotides matching TRBD1. CDR3 size: 15 residues. Trimming cost V 0 bases and J 4 bases; bases outside gene matches: 6. Per the germline V gene, CDR1 is LGHNA and CDR2 is YNFKEQ.

This chain uses TRBV28 with TRBJ1-4; no firm D call. In germline, CDR1 is MDHEN, CDR2 SYDVKM. The CDR3 runs 13 residues. Trimming removed 4 bases from V and 4 bases from J, with 7 bases in between. CDR3 protein: CASSWQYNEKLFF. CDR3 DNA sequence: TGTGCCAGCAGTTGGCAGTATAATGAAAAACTGTTTTTT.

A word on this clone: A far larger clone is off by one base, so a read error is likely. The sample carries other DNA sequences with the same CDR3. The gene calls are TRBV27 and TRBJ1-5, with 7 bases that match TRBD1. Germline V lookup: CDR1 MNHEY, CDR2 SMNVEV (reference sequence). Losses at the gene ends were 6 bases for V and 4 bases for J; bases not matched to a gene: 0. This CDR3 region has 12 residues. CDR3: CASRTGNQPQHF. The CDR3 DNA sequence: TGTGCCAGCAGGACAGGGAATCAGCCCCAGCATTTT.

The genes are TRBV19 and TRBJ2-1, with 12 nucleotides matching TRBD2. The V gene's germline CDR1 is LNHDA and CDR2 SQIVND (reference sequence). The J segment lost 5 bases and the V segment lost 5 bases, leaving 10 bases of the junction unmatched. There are 17 residues in the CDR3. The CDR3 region is CASSLPPGLAGDNEQFF. CDR3 coding DNA: TGTGCCAGTAGTCTCCCTCCGGGACTAGCGGGTGACAATGAGCAGTTCTTC. The variable domain in full, with the rest retrieved from reference TRBV19 and TRBJ2-1, is DGGITQSPKYLFRKEGQNVTLSCEQNLNHDAMYWYRQDPGQGLRLIYYSQIVNDFQKGDIAEGYSVSREKKESFPLTVTSAQKNPTAFYLCASSLPPGLAGDNEQFFGPGTRLTVL.

Of note for this clone: One end of the junction is discordant with germline, which a read error may explain. This same CDR3 is encoded by further DNA sequences in the sample. The chain uses TRBV7-8 and TRBJ1-2, with 9 nucleotides matching TRBD1. Per the germline V gene, CDR1 is SGHVS and CDR2 is FQNEAQ. CDR3 length: 15 residues. CDR3 amino acids: CASSGTGGANYGYTF. The DNA for the CDR3 is TGTGCCAGCAGCGGAACAGGGGGCGCCAACTATGGTTACACCTTC.

This clone was seen a handful of times. The chain is built from TRBV5-3 and TRBJ2-5; D is undetermined. TRBV5-3 is annotated as an ORF whose role is uncertain. Deletions cut 8 bases from V and 5 bases from J, with 10 bases between. The CDR3 covers 11 residues. The CDR3 loop reads CARTECETQYF. CDR3 nucleotides: TGTGCCAGGACGGAGTGCGAGACCCAGTACTTC.

This clone showed up just once. V is TRBV28 and J is TRBJ1-2, with unresolved D. V lost 1 base and J 2 bases, leaving 11 bases between the germline ends. The germline V gene has CDR1 MDHEN and CDR2 SYDVKM. The CDR3 loop spans 15 amino acids. The CDR3 is CASSLSLRGNYGYTF. The CDR3 DNA follows: TGTGCCAGCAGTTTATCATTACGGGGAAACTATGGCTACACCTTC.

This chain connects TRBV2 to TRBJ2-7; 8 bases match TRBD1. The length of the CDR3 is 13 residues. Germline loops: CDR1 SNHLY, CDR2 FYNNEI. J was trimmed by 6 bases and V by 6 bases; bases with no gene match: 7. The CDR3 bases are TGTGCCAGCAGCCCCAGGGGGCGCTTCGAGCAGTACTTC. Amino acid sequence: CASSPRGRFEQYF.

Here the CDR3 reads CASSRGLGEGTQYF. DNA of the CDR3: TGCGCCAGCAGCCGGGGACTAGGGGAGGGGACCCAGTACTTC. This chain connects TRBV4-1 to TRBJ2-5; the match to TRBD2 covers 8 bases. CDR1 and CDR2 from the germline V gene are MGHRA and YSYEKL. This CDR3 has 14 amino acids. Losses at the gene ends were 4 bases for V and 7 bases for J; bases not matched to a gene: 8.

The chain recombines TRBV6-6 with TRBJ1-1; unclear D gene. Germline V CDR1 and CDR2: MNHNY, SVGAGI (reference sequence). V was clipped by 7 bases and J by 10 bases, with 7 bases between them. The CDR3 extends over 9 amino acids. CDR3 loop: CASTSGAFF. In nucleotides, the CDR3 is TGTGCCAGCACCTCGGGAGCTTTCTTT.

This clone appeared a few times. The rearrangement joins TRBV6-1 to TRBJ2-6; no clear D. Germline CDR1 MNHNS, CDR2 SASEGT. The CDR3 runs to 13 residues. Trimming removed 8 bases from V and 0 bases from J, with 5 bases in between. Written as DNA, the CDR3 is TGTGCCAGCTGTCACTCTGGGGCCAACGTCCTGACTTTC. This gives the protein CASCHSGANVLTF.

V and J are TRBV10-3 and TRBJ2-7; D is unresolved. This CDR3 contains 12 residues. From germline, CDR1 is ENHRY and CDR2 SYGVKD. Trimming removed 3 bases from V and 4 bases from J, with 7 bases in between. Written as DNA, the CDR3 is TGTGCCATCAGTGACCGAAAGTACGAGCAGTACTTC. Translated: CAISDRKYEQYF.

A single count supports this clone. The CDR3 sequence: CASSQLDRRRPGNTIYF. CDR3 DNA sequence: TGTGCCAGCTCCCAACTAGATCGGCGCCGCCCTGGAAACACCATATATTTT. V is TRBV18 and J is TRBJ1-3; D gene ambiguous. Trimming shortened V by 6 bases and J by 2 bases, and 20 bases separated the two germline ends. The CDR3 contains 17 residues. Germline V gene data show CDR1 as KGHSH and CDR2 as LQKENI.

This clone has a count of ten or more. This rearrangement joins TRBV7-2 to TRBJ2-2; possible D gene TRBD1, 7 bases. CDR1 and CDR2 from the germline V gene are SGHTA and FQGNSA. The V end lost 2 bases, the J end lost 7 bases, and 11 bases lay between the germline ends. The CDR3 loop spans 14 amino acids. The CDR3 sequence: CASSLPGGIGELFF. CDR3 bases: TGTGCCAGCAGCTTACCAGGGGGGATCGGGGAGCTGTTTTTT.